Listed here is a single T cell receptor (beta chain). Its antigen remains unknown. RNA transcripts were the source from which TCR beta CDR3 regions were amplified. HTBI primers primed a first-round RT-PCR, and a second-round multiplex PCR followed. TCRdb called the multiplex PCR reads again in MiXCR, with one record for every CDR3 protein. The sample yields about 400,000 distinct CDR3 sequences, around 16% seen once. Other autoimmune disease, uncontrolled infection, pregnancy and lactation led to exclusion. PBMCs were obtained from about 9.4 ml of fresh peripheral blood. These data come from a study of Graves' ophthalmopathy and Graves' hyperthyroidism. Background on the study: At the time of initial diagnosis and before any treatment, peripheral blood was collected.

Broader study findings: Progression of ophthalmopathy was predicted by the model with roughly 68% sensitivity and under 85% specificity.

This sequence was found in a woman between 18 and 29 years old with Graves' ophthalmopathy. Material for sequencing was peripheral blood.

The CDR3 reads CATSGLAGETQYF. In DNA, the CDR3 is TGTGCCACCAGCGGTCTAGCGGGTGAGACCCAGTACTTC. V gene TRBV15 combines with J gene TRBJ2-5; 8 nucleotides match TRBD2. The CDR3 length is 13 residues. With 5 bases clipped from V and 5 bases from J, the junction kept 4 bases outside the gene matches. Germline assignment: CDR1 LNHNV and CDR2 YYDKDF (reference sequence).